This T cell receptor (beta chain) comes out of a study of T cell responses to AZD1222 COVID-19 vaccine. Study-wide results and limits: Compared with day 0, the breadth and depth of the Spike-specific TCR repertoire rose significantly after two doses of AZD1222. Clonal diversity was possibly underestimated; the donors were predominantly white British and more often female.

Concerning this clone: Its antigen is undetermined.

Second-dose schedules of about 4 or about 12 weeks were combined. Measured with immunoSEQ multiplex PCR; TCRdb has only the in-frame clones, and not every one. The data show 95,000 or so clones, roughly 90% seen once. The germline V gene has CDR1 LNHDA and CDR2 SQIVND (reference sequence). The junction had 16 bases not matched to a gene; V was cut back by 3 bases and J by 0 bases. This CDR3 spans 21 amino acids. The V call is TRBV19, the J call TRBJ2-1; 11 bases fit TRBD2. The specimen was peripheral blood, collected 28 days after the second AZD1222 dose. This sequence was found in an adult who received the AZD1222 COVID-19 vaccine. The CDR3 protein is CASSIFRFSGRAQPSYNEQFF. The DNA of the CDR3 is TGTGCCAGTAGTATTTTCCGGTTTAGCGGGAGGGCCCAACCCTCCTACAATGAGCAGTTCTTC.